These T cell receptor beta chains were read from a single sample in a study of blood T cell repertoires in COVID-19. Generated by immunoSEQ multiplex PCR, the TCRdb table keeps only in-frame clones and is missing some. Of hundreds of thousands of clones listed, about 88% were seen once; the top ten hold about 9.5%. Material for sequencing was PBMCs or T cells enriched from blood (not recorded which). The receptors originated from a woman between 40 and 55 years old who had recovered from COVID-19. The CDR3 runs from the conserved cysteine through the conserved F or W. D genes are given only for firm matches. The size entry is marked missing in some rows and otherwise reads once, few, many or a size class.

d_call | cdr3_length | clone_size | j_call | v_call | cdr3_nt | cdr3_aa
- | 13 | - | TRBJ1-5 | TRBV7-2 | TGTGCCAGCAGCTTAGACCAGAAAACGCCCCAGCATTTT | CASSLDQKTPQHF
TRBD2 | 19 | - | TRBJ2-3 | TRBV24-1 | TGTGCCACCAGTGATCCTGCGGCGGTTAGCGGGGGGTACACAGATACGCAGTATTTT | CATSDPAAVSGGYTDTQYF
- | 15 | - | TRBJ2-2 | TRBV3-1/TRBV3-2 | TGTGCCAGCAGCCCCCTTGGCACACAGGCCGGGGAGCTGTTTTTT | CASSPLGTQAGELFF
- | 11 | few | TRBJ1-1 | TRBV4-3 | TGCGCCAGCAGCCAAGGACAGGCAGCTTTCTTT | CASSQGQAAFF
- | 15 | - | TRBJ1-3 | TRBV18 | TGTGCCAGCTCACTTTTAACATTCGCTGGAAACACCATATATTTT | CASSLLTFAGNTIYF
TRBD2 | 15 | - | TRBJ2-7 | TRBV5-4 | TGTGCCAGCAGCCAACCCGGACTAGCGGGAGACCAGCAGTACTTC | CASSQPGLAGDQQYF
- | 14 | few | TRBJ1-6 | TRBV28 | TGTGCCAGCAGCACCCCAAGTAGAGATTCACCCCTCCACTTT | CASSTPSRDSPLHF
- | 14 | - | TRBJ2-2 | TRBV28 | TGTGCCAGCCTGGGGCAGCAAAACACCGGGGAGCTGTTTTTT | CASLGQQNTGELFF
TRBD2 | 15 | - | TRBJ2-1 | TRBV7-2 | TGTGCCAGCAGAAAACCGGGACTAGCAACCAATGAGCAGTTCTTC | CASRKPGLATNEQFF
- | 14 | - | TRBJ1-2 | TRBV5-1 | TGCGCCAGCAGCTATCAGACATCTTCGGATGGCTACACCTTC | CASSYQTSSDGYTF
- | 17 | - | TRBJ2-1 | TRBV11-3 | TGTGCCAGCAGCTCCCTTCGGAGGGGAGTGGTGAACAATGAGCAGTTCTTC | CASSSLRRGVVNNEQFF
TRBD2 | 16 | - | TRBJ2-1 | TRBV7-2 | TGTGCCAGCAGCACCTTTAGCGGGAGCTCCTACAATGAGCAGTTCTTC | CASSTFSGSSYNEQFF
- | 14 | - | TRBJ1-5 | TRBV19 | TGTGCCAGTCTTTTGCGGGGGCTCAATCAGCCCCAGCATTTT | CASLLRGLNQPQHF
TRBD1 | 14 | - | TRBJ2-7 | TRBV10-2 | TGCGCCAGCCAGGAGTACAGGGGGGCCTACGAGCAGTACTTC | CASQEYRGAYEQYF
TRBD1 | 15 | - | TRBJ2-7 | TRBV28 | TGTGCCAGCAGTAGAGGACAGGTGCTCTGGGGAGAGCAGTACTTC | CASSRGQVLWGEQYF
- | 15 | few | TRBJ1-5 | TRBV3-1/TRBV3-2 | TGTGCCAGCAGCCGGGGCAACTACGGCAATCAGCCCCAGCATTTT | CASSRGNYGNQPQHF
- | 13 | - | TRBJ2-1 | TRBV9 | TGTGCCAGCAGGAGTACACGGGACAATGAGCAGTTCTTC | CASRSTRDNEQFF
TRBD2 | 15 | - | TRBJ2-7 | TRBV11-2 | TGTGCCAGCAGCTCTGGACTAGCGGGCCCCTACGAGCAGTACTTC | CASSSGLAGPYEQYF
TRBD1 | 17 | - | TRBJ2-1 | TRBV5-6 | TGTGCCAGCAGCCCGTTAGCCCCGGGACAGGGTCACAATGAGCAGTTCTTC | CASSPLAPGQGHNEQFF
TRBD1 | 16 | - | TRBJ1-3 | TRBV11-2 | TGTGCCAGCAGGTCCCCCGGGACAGGGATCAGAAACACCATATATTTT | CASRSPGTGIRNTIYF
- | 15 | - | TRBJ1-2 | TRBV24-1 | TGTGCCACCAGTGACGCTGGGACATCTAACTATGGCTACACCTTC | CATSDAGTSNYGYTF
TRBD1 | 15 | - | TRBJ1-5 | TRBV28 | TGTGCCAGCCAACGGGACAGGGAGGAAAATCAGCCCCAGCATTTT | CASQRDREENQPQHF
- | 19 | - | TRBJ1-1 | TRBV7-9 | TGTGCCAGCAGCGTTAGGAGGCTCATATTTGCCCCCATGAACACTGAAGCTTTCTTT | CASSVRRLIFAPMNTEAFF
- | 15 | few | TRBJ1-2 | TRBV9 | TGTGCCAGCAGCGACGGAGGGACGGAAATAGGAGGCTACACCTTC | CASSDGGTEIGGYTF
TRBD1 | 15 | - | TRBJ2-7 | TRBV28 | TGTGCCAGCAGTCTCCCCGGGACAGGGGCGGAGGAGCAGTACTTC | CASSLPGTGAEEQYF
- | 12 | - | TRBJ2-2 | TRBV10-1 | TGCGCCAGCGGGGGGTACACCGGGGAGCTGTTTTTT | CASGGYTGELFF
- | 15 | - | TRBJ1-2 | TRBV6-4 | TGTGCCAGCAGTGATTCAGGCGGGGGAAACTATGGCTACACCTTC | CASSDSGGGNYGYTF
- | 16 | - | TRBJ2-2 | TRBV7-3 | TGTGCCAGCAGCTTAAGCGCGGGAAAGAACACCGGGGAGCTGTTTTTT | CASSLSAGKNTGELFF
- | 13 | - | TRBJ1-2 | TRBV28 | TGTGCCAGCTGCTCTGGGGGCCCCTATGGCTACACCTTC | CASCSGGPYGYTF
- | 16 | few | TRBJ2-3 | TRBV6-1 | TGTGCCAGCAGTGAAAGGGGCGCAGTTAGCACAGATACGCAGTATTTT | CASSERGAVSTDTQYF
TRBD1 | 16 | - | TRBJ1-5 | TRBV5-1 | TGCGCCAGCAGCTTACAGGGGCCCTATAGCAATCAGCCCCAGCATTTT | CASSLQGPYSNQPQHF
TRBD1 | 15 | - | TRBJ1-4 | TRBV7-9 | TGTGCCAGCAGTAACACAGGGGACGGGAGTGAAAAACTGTTTTTT | CASSNTGDGSEKLFF
TRBD1 | 16 | - | TRBJ2-1 | TRBV5-1 | TGCGCCAGCAGCTTGGACGGGACAGCTTCCTACAATGAGCAGTTCTTC | CASSLDGTASYNEQFF
TRBD2 | 14 | - | TRBJ2-7 | TRBV5-4 | TGTGCCAGCAGCCCCGGACTAGCGGGGAGTGAGCAGTACTTC | CASSPGLAGSEQYF
- | 13 | - | TRBJ1-2 | TRBV2 | TGTGCCAGCAGGCCCACAGGAAACTATGGCTACACCTTC | CASRPTGNYGYTF
TRBD2 | 14 | - | TRBJ2-7 | TRBV5-1 | TGCGCCAACCCGGGACTACGGAAGACCTACGAGCAGTACTTC | CANPGLRKTYEQYF
- | 18 | - | TRBJ1-5 | TRBV6-2/TRBV6-3 | TGTGCCAGCAGTCATTTACTCATATCGGGTACCGGCAATCAGCCCCAGCATTTT | CASSHLLISGTGNQPQHF
- | 15 | - | TRBJ1-5 | TRBV19 | TGTGCCAGTAGTATCACGGGGAGGCGCAATCAGCCCCAGCATTTT | CASSITGRRNQPQHF
- | 13 | few | TRBJ1-2 | TRBV19 | TGTGCCAGTAGTATTGAAACAGGCTATGGCTACACCTTC | CASSIETGYGYTF
- | 14 | once | TRBJ2-7 | TRBV18 | TGTGCCAGCTCCTCGGGACTCCGAGGCACGGAGCAGTACTTC | CASSSGLRGTEQYF